This T cell receptor beta chain was identified during a study of blood T cell repertoires in COVID-19. Across the whole study: Sources were T cells, B-cell-depleted T cells, or PBMCs; the material itself was cDNA or gDNA.

Here immunoSEQ multiplex PCR was the method, and the copy in TCRdb shows in-frame clones only, minus some. The data contain some 190,000 clones, roughly 88% of them singletons. The V segment lost 6 bases and the J segment 7 bases; nucleotides outside the gene matches: 11. Germline CDR1 MNHEY, CDR2 SMNVEV (reference sequence). The CDR3 runs 15 residues. Specimen: PBMCs or T cells enriched from blood (not recorded which). This sequence was found in a man aged 35-49 years with acute COVID-19. This chain uses TRBV27 with TRBJ2-1, with 8 bases fitting TRBD1. CDR3 bases: TGTGCCAGCAGCGCCGGACAGGGTTATAGGAATGAGCAGTTCTTC. It encodes CASSAGQGYRNEQFF.